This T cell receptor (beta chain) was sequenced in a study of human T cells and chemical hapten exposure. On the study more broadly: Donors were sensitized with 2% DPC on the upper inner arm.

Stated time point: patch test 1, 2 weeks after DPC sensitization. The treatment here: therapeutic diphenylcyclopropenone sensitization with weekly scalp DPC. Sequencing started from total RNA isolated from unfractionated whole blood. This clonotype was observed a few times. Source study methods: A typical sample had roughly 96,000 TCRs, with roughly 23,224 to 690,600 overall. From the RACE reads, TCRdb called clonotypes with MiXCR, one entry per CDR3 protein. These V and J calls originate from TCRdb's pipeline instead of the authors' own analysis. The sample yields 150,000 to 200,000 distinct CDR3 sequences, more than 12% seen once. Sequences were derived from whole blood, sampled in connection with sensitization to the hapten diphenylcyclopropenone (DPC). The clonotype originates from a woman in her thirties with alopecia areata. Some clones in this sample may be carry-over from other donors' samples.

CDR3 sequence: CASSQTGGGNTIYF. The DNA of the CDR3 is TGTGCCAGCAGCCAAACAGGGGGTGGAAACACCATATATTTT. The chain employs TRBV7-8 and TRBJ1-3; 8 nucleotides agree with TRBD1. The CDR3 has 14 residues. Germline V lookup: CDR1 SGHVS, CDR2 FQNEAQ. V lost 5 bases and J lost 3; bases outside the gene matches: 3.